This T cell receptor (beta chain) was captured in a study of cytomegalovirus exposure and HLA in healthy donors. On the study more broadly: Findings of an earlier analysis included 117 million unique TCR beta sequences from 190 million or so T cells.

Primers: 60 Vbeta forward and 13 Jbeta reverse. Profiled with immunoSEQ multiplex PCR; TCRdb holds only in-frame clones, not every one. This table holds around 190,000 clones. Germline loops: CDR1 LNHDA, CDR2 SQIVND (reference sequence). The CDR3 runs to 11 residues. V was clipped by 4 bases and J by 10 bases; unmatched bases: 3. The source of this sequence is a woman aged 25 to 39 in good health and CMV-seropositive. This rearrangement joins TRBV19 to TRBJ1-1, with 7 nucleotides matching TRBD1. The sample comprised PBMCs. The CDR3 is CASSTTGPAFF. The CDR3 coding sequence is TGTGCCAGTAGTACGACAGGGCCAGCTTTCTTT.